This entry lists 3 T cell receptor beta chains sequenced from one sample in a study of shared clonotypes between healthy human individuals. Naive CD8 cells were CD45RO-negative, positively selected for CCR7, excluding terminally differentiated effector memory CD45RA+ cells. The table came from immunoSEQ multiplex PCR; TCRdb's copy has only in-frame clones and leaves some out. The profile shows around 2.1 million clones, around 93% of them singletons. Specimen: naive CD8+ T cells from PBMCs. Receptors were obtained from a man younger than 30 in good health. Some clones in this sample may be carry-over from other donors' samples.

With regard to this clone: This same CDR3 is encoded by further DNA sequences in the sample. The chain is built from TRBV27 and TRBJ2-7, with D unclear. This CDR3 spans 14 amino acids. The germline V gene encodes CDR1 MNHEY and CDR2 SMNVEV (reference sequence). V was pared by 3 bases and J by 0 bases, with 9 bases between. CDR3 region: CASSLYRSSYEQYF. The CDR3 DNA sequence: TGTGCCAGCAGTTTGTATCGGAGCTCCTACGAGCAGTACTTC.

To note about this clone: The same CDR3 can be traced to other DNA sequences in this sample. This chain uses TRBV9 with TRBJ2-7; D is possibly TRBD2 (5 bases). Trimming cost V 0 bases and J 7 bases, with 8 bases left between them. The germline gives CDR1 SGDLS, CDR2 YYNGEE. The CDR3 has 12 residues. CDR3 bases: TGTGCCAGCAGCGTAGGAGGCGGGGAGCAGTACTTC. Encoded protein: CASSVGGGEQYF.

In regard to this clone: At one of its ends the junction is not consistent with the germline gene, which may arise from a read error. V usage is TRBV2 and J usage is TRBJ2-7; possibly TRBD1 for D (7 bases). CDR3 length: 11 amino acids. The germline V gene encodes CDR1 SNHLY and CDR2 FYNNEI. CDR3 nucleotide sequence: TGTGCCAGCAGTGAGGTGACAGGGACTCAGTTC. Protein sequence: CASSEVTGTQF.